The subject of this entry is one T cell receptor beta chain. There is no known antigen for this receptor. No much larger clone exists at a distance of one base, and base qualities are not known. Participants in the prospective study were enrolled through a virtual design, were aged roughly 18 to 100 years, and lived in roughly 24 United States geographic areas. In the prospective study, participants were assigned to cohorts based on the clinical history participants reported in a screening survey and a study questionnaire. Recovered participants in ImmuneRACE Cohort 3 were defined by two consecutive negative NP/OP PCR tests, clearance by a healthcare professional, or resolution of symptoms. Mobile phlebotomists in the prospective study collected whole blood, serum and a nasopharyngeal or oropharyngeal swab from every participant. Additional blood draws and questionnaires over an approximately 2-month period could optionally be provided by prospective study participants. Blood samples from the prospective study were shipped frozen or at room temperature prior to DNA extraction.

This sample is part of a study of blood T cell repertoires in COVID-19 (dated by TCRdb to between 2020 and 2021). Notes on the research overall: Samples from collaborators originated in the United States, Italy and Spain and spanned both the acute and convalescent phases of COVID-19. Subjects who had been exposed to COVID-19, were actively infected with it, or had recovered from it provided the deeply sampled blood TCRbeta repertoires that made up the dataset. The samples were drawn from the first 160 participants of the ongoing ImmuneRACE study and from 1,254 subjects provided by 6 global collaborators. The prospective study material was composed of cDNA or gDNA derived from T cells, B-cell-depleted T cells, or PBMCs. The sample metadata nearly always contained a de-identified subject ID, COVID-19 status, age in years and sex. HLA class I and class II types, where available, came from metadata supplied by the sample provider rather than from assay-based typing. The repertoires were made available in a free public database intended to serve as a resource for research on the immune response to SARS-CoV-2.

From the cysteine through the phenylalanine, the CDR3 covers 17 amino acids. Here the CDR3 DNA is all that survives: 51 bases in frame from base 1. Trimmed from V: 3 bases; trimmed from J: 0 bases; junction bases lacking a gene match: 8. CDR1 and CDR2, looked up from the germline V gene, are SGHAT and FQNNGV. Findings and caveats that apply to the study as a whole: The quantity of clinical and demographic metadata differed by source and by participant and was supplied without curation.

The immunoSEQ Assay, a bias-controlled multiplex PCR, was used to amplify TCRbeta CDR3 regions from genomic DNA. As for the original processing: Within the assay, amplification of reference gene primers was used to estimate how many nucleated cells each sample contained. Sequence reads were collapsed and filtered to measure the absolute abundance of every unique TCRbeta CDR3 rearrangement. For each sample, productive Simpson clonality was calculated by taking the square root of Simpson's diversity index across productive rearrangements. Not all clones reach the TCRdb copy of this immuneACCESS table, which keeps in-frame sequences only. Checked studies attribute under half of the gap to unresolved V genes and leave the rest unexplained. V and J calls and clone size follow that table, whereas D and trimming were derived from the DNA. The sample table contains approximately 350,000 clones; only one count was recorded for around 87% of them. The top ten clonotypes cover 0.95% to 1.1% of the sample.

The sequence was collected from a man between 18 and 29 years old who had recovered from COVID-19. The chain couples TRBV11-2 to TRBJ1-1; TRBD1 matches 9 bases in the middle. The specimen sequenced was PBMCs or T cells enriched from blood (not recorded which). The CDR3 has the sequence CASSFLGQGPLNTEAFF. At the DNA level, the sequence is TGTGCCAGCAGCTTTCTTGGACAGGGGCCCCTGAACACTGAAGCTTTCTTT.